The 7 T cell receptor beta chains below all came from one sample that was sequenced in a study of CD8 T cell repertoires and HIV-1 epitope variants. Sequenced by immunoSEQ multiplex PCR; TCRdb stores in-frame clones only, minus some. The sample records fewer than 3,500 clones, 69% being singletons. These TCRs are of unknown antigen specificity. The sample was cultured CD8+ T cells derived from PBMCs. The receptors come from a male donor with HIV.

This clone was seen a few times. This rearrangement joins TRBV28 to TRBJ1-2; no firm D call. The CDR3 consists of 12 residues. Germline CDR1 MDHEN, CDR2 SYDVKM. Trimming removed 5 bases from V and 8 bases from J, with 12 bases in between. CDR3 loop: CASSLDRWGYTF. Here the CDR3 DNA reads TGTGCCAGCAGTCTGGATCGCTGGGGCTACACCTTC.

By share of the sample, this clone is large. The V call is TRBV28, the J call TRBJ1-1, with D perhaps TRBD1 (6 bases). The CDR3 contains 14 residues. Germline V gene sequence: CDR1 MDHEN, CDR2 SYDVKM. V lost 10 bases to trimming and J lost 1 base, with 16 bases between them. CDR3 loop: CATFPTGSNTEAFF. Here the CDR3 DNA reads TGTGCCACCTTTCCGACAGGCTCGAACACTGAAGCTTTCTTT.

This chain joins TRBV5-6 and TRBJ2-7; no reliable D call. The CDR3 loop spans 12 amino acids. Germline-derived CDR1 and CDR2 are SGHDT and YYEEEE. V lost 2 bases and J lost 3, with 6 bases in between. The CDR3 reads CASSLRVYEQYF. DNA for the CDR3: TGTGCCAGCAGCTTACGGGTCTACGAGCAGTACTTC.

The J gene is TRBJ1-5, the V gene TRBV28, with a possible D match to TRBD1 (6 bases). In germline, CDR1 is MDHEN, CDR2 SYDVKM. The germline V and J ends were trimmed by 6 bases and 0 bases, with 15 bases remaining between them. This CDR3 is 16 amino acids long. CDR3 sequence (DNA): TGTGCCAGCAGCCACCGACAGGAAAATAGCAATCAGCCCCAGCATTTT. It encodes CASSHRQENSNQPQHF.

This clone showed up just once. The chain joins TRBV5-1 to TRBJ1-5; D may be TRBD1 (5 bases). The germline V gene has CDR1 SGHRS and CDR2 YFSETQ. This CDR3 is 16 amino acids long. Trimming took off 4 bases at V and 3 bases at J, with 17 bases between the two ends. The CDR3 loop reads CASSQGDSPNNQPQHF. In nucleotides, the CDR3 is TGCGCCAGCAGCCAGGGAGACTCTCCCAACAATCAGCCCCAGCATTTT.

This clone was detected only once. The V call is TRBV28, the J call TRBJ1-1; D unclear. Germline loops: CDR1 MDHEN, CDR2 SYDVKM. The CDR3 sequence is 13 residues long. The V gene lost 5 bases and the J gene lost 4 bases, with 11 bases spanning the gap. The CDR3 loop is CASSPSGVTEAFF. In DNA form, the CDR3 reads TGTGCCAGCAGTCCCTCGGGAGTCACTGAAGCTTTCTTT.

V gene TRBV15 combines with J gene TRBJ2-2; TRBD1 is a possible D gene (5 bases). With 0 bases removed from V and 6 bases from J, the gap between germline ends came to 8 bases. The CDR3 consists of 14 residues. Germline lookup yields CDR1 LNHNV and CDR2 YYDKDF (reference sequence). In DNA, the CDR3 is TGTGCCACCAGCAGAGATATGACAGCCGGGGAGCTGTTTTTT. It codes for CATSRDMTAGELFF.